The clone carrying this T cell receptor (beta chain) was seen more than once but under ten times. The junction departs from germline at one end; a sequencing error may be responsible. The germline V gene encodes CDR1 WSHSY and CDR2 SAAADI. This CDR3 region has 14 residues. The record originates from a study of blood T cell repertoires in COVID-19. Study context: Researchers got acute and convalescent COVID-19 samples from the United States, Italy and Spain.

Measured with immunoSEQ multiplex PCR; TCRdb has only the in-frame clones, and not every one. This table has hundreds of thousands of clones, more than 80% appearing once. This sequence joins TRBV10-2 and TRBJ1-1; 9 bases agree with TRBD1. This clonotype was obtained from a man aged 40-49 years with acute or convalescent COVID-19. Material: peripheral blood. The CDR3 coding sequence is TGCGCCAGCGGTGACAGGGGGTTAAACACTGAAGCTTTCTTT. Translating it yields CASGDRGLNTEAFF.